Listed below are T cell receptor beta chains from one sample, sequenced in a study of blood T cell repertoires in COVID-19. Here immunoSEQ multiplex PCR was the method, and the copy in TCRdb shows in-frame clones only, minus some. This sample has about 55,000 clones; 82% occur once, and the top ten carry approximately 10%. Sequenced sample: peripheral blood. The receptor set was obtained from a man older than 75 with COVID-19, enrolled during active disease. The CDR3 runs from the conserved cysteine through the conserved F or W. D genes are given only for firm matches. The size entry is marked missing in some rows and otherwise reads once, few, many or a size class.

D gene	J gene	V gene	clone size	CDR3 DNA	CDR3 protein
.	TRBJ2-2	TRBV11-3	once	TGTGCCAGCAGCTTAGGGACTGCCACCGGGGAGCTGTTTTTT	CASSLGTATGELFF
.	TRBJ2-1	TRBV3-1/TRBV3-2	.	TGTGCCAGCAGCCCCTGGGAAGCTAGCTTGCACAATGAGCAGTTCTTC	CASSPWEASLHNEQFF
.	TRBJ2-6	TRBV24-1	.	TGTGCCATCGACAGCTCTGGGGCCAACGTCCTGACTTTC	CAIDSSGANVLTF
TRBD2	TRBJ2-1	TRBV6-6	.	TGTGCCAGCAGTCCACGGCTGGTAGCGGGAGATTTGACCTACAATGAGCAGTTCTTC	CASSPRLVAGDLTYNEQFF
TRBD1	TRBJ1-5	TRBV23-1	.	TGCGCCAGCAGGGGACAGGGCAGAACCCGAGAACGCCATCAGCCCCAGCATTTT	CASRGQGRTRERHQPQHF
.	TRBJ1-1	TRBV3-1/TRBV3-2	few	TGTGCCAGCAGCCCCCCCGGACGGGATTGGGACACTGAAGCTTTCTTT	CASSPPGRDWDTEAFF
.	TRBJ2-5	TRBV9	few	TGTGCCAGCAGCGGAGGCCCCCACGGTTACCAAGAGACCCAGTACTTC	CASSGGPHGYQETQYF
.	TRBJ1-2	TRBV7-2	.	TGTGCCAGCAGTCCCCCAGGGGCCACACGGGCGGTCGGCTACACCTTC	CASSPPGATRAVGYTF
.	TRBJ2-3	TRBV24-1	.	TGTGCCACCAGTGTCCAGGTCACAGATACGCAGTATTTT	CATSVQVTDTQYF
TRBD1	TRBJ2-5	TRBV5-1	.	TGCGCCAGCAGCTTGGGACAGGGGTATTACGAGACCCAGTACTTC	CASSLGQGYYETQYF
TRBD1	TRBJ1-5	TRBV28	.	TGTGCCAGCAGTCCGCGACAGGGAAGCAATCAGCCCCAGCATTTT	CASSPRQGSNQPQHF
TRBD1	TRBJ2-3	TRBV7-9	.	TGTGCCAGCAGCCCAGGCGCCGGGACAGGGGAGGCAGATACGCAGTATTTT	CASSPGAGTGEADTQYF
.	TRBJ1-1	TRBV7-9	few	TGTGCCAGCAGCACCGGACAGAGGAACACTGAAGCTTTCTTT	CASSTGQRNTEAFF
TRBD1	TRBJ1-2	TRBV5-4	.	TGTGCCAGCAGCTTGTACGGGACAGGGGTAGGCTACACCTTC	CASSLYGTGVGYTF
.	TRBJ1-1	TRBV21-1	few	TGTGCCAGCAGCAACAGGGGGTCGAACACTGAAGCTTTCTTT	CASSNRGSNTEAFF
TRBD1	TRBJ1-4	TRBV5-1	.	TGCGCCAGCAGCTTATGGACAGGGGGAACTAATGAAAAACTGTTTTTT	CASSLWTGGTNEKLFF
TRBD2	TRBJ2-1	TRBV9	.	TGTGCCAGCAGCTTAGGACTAGCGGGGGCCAATTACAATGAGCAGTTCTTC	CASSLGLAGANYNEQFF
.	TRBJ1-1	TRBV3-1/TRBV3-2	.	TGTGCCAGCAGCCACACAGATGCTGCTGAAGCTTTCTTT	CASSHTDAAEAFF
TRBD1	TRBJ1-6	TRBV27	few	TGTGCCAGCAGTTGGGGACAGGGTGTTTCACCCCTCCACTTT	CASSWGQGVSPLHF
TRBD1	TRBJ2-1	TRBV4-1	.	TGCGCCAGCAGCCAAGATCAGGGGGTGGACTACAATGAGCAGTTCTTC	CASSQDQGVDYNEQFF
.	TRBJ1-3	TRBV19	.	TGTGCCAGTAGTATGGCCGGAGGGCCGAGCTCTGGAAACACCATATATTTT	CASSMAGGPSSGNTIYF
TRBD2	TRBJ2-3	TRBV2	.	TGTGCCAGCAGTGAATGGGTACTAGCGGGAGGGGGGGATACGCAGTATTTT	CASSEWVLAGGGDTQYF
TRBD1	TRBJ1-5	TRBV3-1/TRBV3-2	.	TGTGCCAGCAGCCTTCGACAGGGGGATCAGCCCCAGCATTTT	CASSLRQGDQPQHF
.	TRBJ2-3	TRBV24-1	.	TGTGCCACCAGTCCTGCGAATCCCCCAGATACGCAGTATTTT	CATSPANPPDTQYF
TRBD1	TRBJ1-5	TRBV5-5	.	TGTGCCAGCAGCTTGCGGGACAGGGAAAGCAATCAGCCCCAGCATTTT	CASSLRDRESNQPQHF
TRBD1	TRBJ1-2	TRBV28	.	TGTGCCAGCAGTTTATGGCCAGGGGGAATGGGCGGCTACACCTTC	CASSLWPGGMGGYTF
TRBD1	TRBJ2-2	TRBV6-6	.	TGTGCCAGCATCCGGACAGGGGGTAACACCGGGGAGCTGTTTTTT	CASIRTGGNTGELFF
TRBD1	TRBJ1-1	TRBV12-3/TRBV12-4	.	TGTGCCAGCAGTCCCGGACAGGGAATAGCAGCTTTCTTT	CASSPGQGIAAFF
TRBD1	TRBJ2-7	TRBV29-1	.	TGCAGCGTTGAAGTCCTCCGACAGGGGAGCTCCTACGAGCAGTACTTC	CSVEVLRQGSSYEQYF
.	TRBJ1-1	TRBV12-3/TRBV12-4	.	TGTGCCAGCAGTTTAAGGGGAAATGAAGCTTTCTTT	CASSLRGNEAFF
.	TRBJ2-3	TRBV6-7	.	TGTGCCAGCAGTTACTTGGCAGTCCCAGATACGCAGTATTTT	CASSYLAVPDTQYF
.	TRBJ1-5	TRBV3-1/TRBV3-2	.	TGTGCCAGCAGCCTGAGAAATCAGCCCCAGCATTTT	CASSLRNQPQHF
.	TRBJ1-2	TRBV19	.	TGTGCCAGTAGTATACTACGAGGGAACTATGGCTACACCTTC	CASSILRGNYGYTF
.	TRBJ2-3	TRBV28	.	TGTGCCAGCAGTACCCGGGATACGCAGTATTTT	CASSTRDTQYF
.	TRBJ2-1	TRBV27	.	TGTGCCAGCTTCAGGGCAGGGCCCTACAATGAGCAGTTCTTC	CASFRAGPYNEQFF
.	TRBJ2-5	TRBV7-7	.	TGTGCCAGCAGCCTCAACTCCGGGGAGACCCAGTACTTC	CASSLNSGETQYF
TRBD1	TRBJ1-4	TRBV10-3	.	TGTGCCATCGGAGTGACAGGGGGCCTTGAAAAACTGTTTTTT	CAIGVTGGLEKLFF
.	TRBJ1-3	TRBV10-3	.	TGTGCCATCAGGACAGATAATGGAAACACCATATATTTT	CAIRTDNGNTIYF
.	TRBJ1-3	TRBV28	.	TGTGCCAGCAGTTTGGAGGGGTCTGGAAACACCATATATTTT	CASSLEGSGNTIYF
.	TRBJ2-1	TRBV24-1	.	TGTGCCACCAGTGATACTACTTTATACAATGAGCAGTTCTTC	CATSDTTLYNEQFF
.	TRBJ1-3	TRBV9	.	TGTGCCAGCAGCGTAAATACTGGAAACACCATATATTTT	CASSVNTGNTIYF